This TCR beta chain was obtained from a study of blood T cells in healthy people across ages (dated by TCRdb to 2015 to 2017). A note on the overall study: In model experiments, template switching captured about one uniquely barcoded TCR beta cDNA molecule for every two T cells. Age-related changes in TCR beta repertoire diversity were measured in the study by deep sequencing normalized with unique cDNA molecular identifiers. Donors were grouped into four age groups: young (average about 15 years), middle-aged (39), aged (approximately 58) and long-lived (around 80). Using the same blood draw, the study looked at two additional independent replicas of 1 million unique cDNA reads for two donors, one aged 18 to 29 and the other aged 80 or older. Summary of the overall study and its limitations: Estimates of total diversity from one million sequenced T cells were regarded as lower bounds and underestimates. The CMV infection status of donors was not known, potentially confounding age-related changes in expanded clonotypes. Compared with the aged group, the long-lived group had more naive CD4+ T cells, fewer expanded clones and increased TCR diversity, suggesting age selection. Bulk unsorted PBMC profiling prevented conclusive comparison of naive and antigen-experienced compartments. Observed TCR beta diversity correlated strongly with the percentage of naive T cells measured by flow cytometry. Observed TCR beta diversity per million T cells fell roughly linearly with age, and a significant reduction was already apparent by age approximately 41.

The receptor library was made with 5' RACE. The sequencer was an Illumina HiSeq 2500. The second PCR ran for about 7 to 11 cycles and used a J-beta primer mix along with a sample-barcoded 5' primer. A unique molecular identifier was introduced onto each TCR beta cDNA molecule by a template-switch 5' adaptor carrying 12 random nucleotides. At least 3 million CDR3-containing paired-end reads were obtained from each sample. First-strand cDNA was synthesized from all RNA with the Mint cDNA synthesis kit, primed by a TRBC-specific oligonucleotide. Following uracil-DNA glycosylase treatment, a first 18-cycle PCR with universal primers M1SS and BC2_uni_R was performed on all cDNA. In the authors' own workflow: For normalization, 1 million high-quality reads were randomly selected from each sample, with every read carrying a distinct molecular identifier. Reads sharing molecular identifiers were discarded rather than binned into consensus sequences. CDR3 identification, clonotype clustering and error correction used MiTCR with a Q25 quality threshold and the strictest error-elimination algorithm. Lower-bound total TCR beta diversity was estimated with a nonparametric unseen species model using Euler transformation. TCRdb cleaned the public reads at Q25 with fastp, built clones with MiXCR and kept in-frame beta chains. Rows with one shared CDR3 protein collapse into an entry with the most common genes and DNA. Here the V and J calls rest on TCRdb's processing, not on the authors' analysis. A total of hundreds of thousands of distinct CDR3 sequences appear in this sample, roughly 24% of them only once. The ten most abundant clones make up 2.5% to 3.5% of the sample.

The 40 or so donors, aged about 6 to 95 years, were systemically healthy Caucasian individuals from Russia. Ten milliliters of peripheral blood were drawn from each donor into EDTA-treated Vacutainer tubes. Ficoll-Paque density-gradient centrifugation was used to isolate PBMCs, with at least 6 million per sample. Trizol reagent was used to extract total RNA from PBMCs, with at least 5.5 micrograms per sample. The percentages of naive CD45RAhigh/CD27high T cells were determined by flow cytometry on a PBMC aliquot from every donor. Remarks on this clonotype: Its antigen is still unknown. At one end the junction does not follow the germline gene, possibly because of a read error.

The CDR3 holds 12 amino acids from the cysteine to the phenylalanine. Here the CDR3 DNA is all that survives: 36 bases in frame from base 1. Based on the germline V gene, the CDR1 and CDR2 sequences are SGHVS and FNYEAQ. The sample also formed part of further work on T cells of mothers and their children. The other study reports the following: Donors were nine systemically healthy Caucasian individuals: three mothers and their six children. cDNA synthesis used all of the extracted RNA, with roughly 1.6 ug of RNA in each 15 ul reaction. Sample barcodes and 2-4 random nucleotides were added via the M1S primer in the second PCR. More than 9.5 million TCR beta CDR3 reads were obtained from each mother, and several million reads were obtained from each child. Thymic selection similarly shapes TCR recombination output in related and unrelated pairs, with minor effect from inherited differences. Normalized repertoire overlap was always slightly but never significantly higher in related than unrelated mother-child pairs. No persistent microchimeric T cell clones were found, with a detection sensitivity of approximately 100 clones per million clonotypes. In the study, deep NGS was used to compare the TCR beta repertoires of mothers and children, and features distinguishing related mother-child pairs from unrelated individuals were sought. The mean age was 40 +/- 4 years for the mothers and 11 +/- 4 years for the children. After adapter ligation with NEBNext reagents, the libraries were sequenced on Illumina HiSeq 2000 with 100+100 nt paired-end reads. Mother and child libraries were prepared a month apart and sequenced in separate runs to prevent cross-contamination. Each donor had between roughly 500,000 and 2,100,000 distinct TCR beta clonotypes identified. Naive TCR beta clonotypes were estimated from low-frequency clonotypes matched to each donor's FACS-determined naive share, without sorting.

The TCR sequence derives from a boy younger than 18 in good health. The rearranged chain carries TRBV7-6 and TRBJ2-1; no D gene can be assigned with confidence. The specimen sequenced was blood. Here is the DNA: TGTGCCGGCAGCAGATTTAGTGGGGAGCAGTTCTTC. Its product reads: CAGSRFSGEQFF. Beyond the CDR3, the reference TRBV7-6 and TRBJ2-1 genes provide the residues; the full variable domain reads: GAGVSQSPRYKVTKRGQDVALRCDPISGHVSLYWYRQALGQGPEFLTYFNYEAQQDKSGLPNDRFSAERPEGSISTLTIQRTEQRDSAMYRCAGSRFSGEQFFGPGTRLTVL.